The T cell receptor (beta chain) under discussion was sequenced for a study of T cell responses to AZD1222 COVID-19 vaccine. This CDR3 has 12 residues. The V gene's germline CDR1 is MDHEN and CDR2 SYDVKM. Trimming took off 7 bases at V and 2 bases at J, with 5 bases between the two ends. Profiled with immunoSEQ multiplex PCR; TCRdb holds only in-frame clones, not every one. The repertoire holds more than 95,000 clones, around 90% seen once, with more than 9% in the top ten. The study's findings and limits: Baseline seropositivity characterized only six AZD1222 recipients. Donors in the cohort were predominantly white British and more often female, and clonal diversity was possibly underestimated.

Notes on this clone: The target antigen is unknown. Other DNA sequences of this sample code for an identical CDR3.

The TCR comes from an adult in good health. Sequenced material: peripheral blood, taken on day 0 of AZD1222 vaccination. The V gene is TRBV28, the J gene TRBJ2-2; D is undetermined. Here the CDR3 reads CASTRNTGELFF. The CDR3 coding sequence is TGTGCCAGCACACGAAACACCGGGGAGCTGTTTTTT.